Listed here are 11 T cell receptor beta chains from one sample, sequenced in a study of PD-1 blockade in classical Hodgkin lymphoma. Time point of the sample: cycle 4 day 1 (C4D1), after about 6 weeks of nivolumab. In every patient, relapse followed autologous stem cell transplantation, while exposure to brentuximab vedotin differed. The repertoire was sequenced with immunoSEQ multiplex PCR; TCRdb's copy has only in-frame clones and lacks some. The sample contains about 110,000 clones, about 92% of which appear only once. The specimen comprised peripheral blood mononuclear cells (PBMCs), sampled before the fourth cycle of nivolumab. Receptor source: a human donor with classical Hodgkin lymphoma.

The chain carries TRBV11-3 and TRBJ2-2; D call uncertain. The CDR3 is made up of 14 amino acids. V lost 5 bases and J 1 base, leaving 8 bases between the germline ends. Germline V gives CDR1 SGHNT, CDR2 YENEEA. CDR3 loop: CASSMSQNTGELFF. CDR3 nucleotides: TGTGCCAGCAGCATGAGTCAGAACACCGGGGAGCTGTTTTTT.

The chain has TRBV28 and TRBJ2-3; TRBD1 is a possible D gene (5 bases). There are 15 residues in the CDR3. Germline CDR1 reads MDHEN; CDR2 reads SYDVKM. The V end lost 5 bases, the J end lost 7 bases, and 19 bases lay between the germline ends. Here the CDR3 reads CASSEKTDARYTQYF. The CDR3 DNA reads TGTGCCAGCAGTGAGAAGACAGATGCTCGGTATACGCAGTATTTT.

V usage is TRBV29-1 and J usage is TRBJ2-1, with a possible D match to TRBD1 (6 bases). The CDR3 totals 15 residues. CDR1 SQVTM and CDR2 ANQGSEA come from the germline V gene. Trimming removed 2 bases at V and 5 bases at J, with 16 bases between. This CDR3 is CSVERPGTYDNEQFF. As DNA, the CDR3 is TGCAGCGTTGAACGCCCCGGGACATATGACAATGAGCAGTTCTTC.

The chain employs TRBV30 and TRBJ1-3; 11 positions agree with TRBD1. Germline V gene lookup returns CDR1 GTSNPN and CDR2 SVGIG (reference sequence). The V and J ends lost 0 bases and 3 bases, in that order; junction bases with no gene match: 1. The CDR3 is made up of 15 amino acids. CDR3 nucleotides: TGTGCCTGGAGTGTGGACAGGGGGCATGGAAACACCATATATTTT. Translation: CAWSVDRGHGNTIYF.

This clone was detected only once. The CDR3 DNA is TGTGCCAGCAGCTATGACTGGGCCAGCTCCTACGAGCAGTACTTC. It encodes CASSYDWASSYEQYF. The chain has TRBV9 and TRBJ2-7; D not certain. The CDR3 has 15 amino acids. Germline CDR1 and CDR2: SGDLS and YYNGEE. Between the trimmed V and J ends, which lost 4 bases and 0 bases, there was a span of 14 bases. The full variable domain, rest sourced from reference TRBV9 and TRBJ2-7, is DSGVTQTPKHLITATGQRVTLRCSPRSGDLSVYWYQQSLDQGLQFLIQYYNGEERAKGNILERFSAQQFPDLHSELNLSSLELGDSALYFCASSYDWASSYEQYFGPGTRLTVT.

The chain combines TRBV13 with TRBJ1-4; the D is unclear. The V end lost 3 bases, the J end lost 4 bases, and 12 bases lay between the germline ends. The length of the CDR3 is 15 residues. Germline V gives CDR1 PRHDT, CDR2 FYEKMQ (reference sequence). The CDR3 nucleotides read TGTGCCAGCAGCTTGCGGGAAGCTCTTAATGAAAAACTGTTTTTT. Its translation is CASSLREALNEKLFF.

The V and J genes are TRBV7-2 and TRBJ1-1; 8 bases fit TRBD1. With 5 bases clipped from V and 6 bases from J, the junction kept 8 bases outside the gene matches. Germline values: CDR1 SGHTA, CDR2 FQGNSA. This CDR3 contains 14 residues. For the CDR3, the DNA is TGTGCCAGCAGCCCCGGACAGGGATATTCTGAAGCTTTCTTT. Amino acid sequence: CASSPGQGYSEAFF.

This chain links TRBV6-5 with TRBJ2-7; D gene uncertain. The CDR3 is made up of 14 amino acids. Trimming left V 3 bases short and J 2 bases short, with 11 bases between. Looked up from germline, CDR1 is MNHEY and CDR2 is SVGAGI. In DNA, the CDR3 is TGTGCCAGCAGTTATAACGTACTCCCCTACGAGCAGTACTTC. Translating it yields CASSYNVLPYEQYF.

The V and J genes are TRBV7-2 and TRBJ2-3; 10 nucleotides align to TRBD2. The CDR3 spans 15 residues. Germline-derived CDR1 and CDR2 are SGHTA and FQGNSA. Trimming took 0 bases from V and 6 from J; bases not matched to a gene: 3. CDR3 nucleotide sequence: TGTGCCAGCAGCTTAGCCCTAGCGGGAGCTGATACGCAGTATTTT. It encodes CASSLALAGADTQYF.

The chain recombines TRBV5-1 with TRBJ2-2; D uncertain. The CDR3 has 15 amino acids. Germline CDR1 and CDR2: SGHRS and YFSETQ. The V end lost 0 bases, the J end lost 4 bases, and 10 bases lay between the germline ends. The CDR3, as DNA: TGCGCCAGCAGCTTGGAAGCAGTAGTCACCGGGGAGCTGTTTTTT. Translated, it gives CASSLEAVVTGELFF.

The chain employs TRBV30 and TRBJ2-1, with 12 bases that match TRBD2. Trimming at V came to 2 bases and at J to 2 bases, leaving 4 bases not matched to a gene. The V gene's germline CDR1 is GTSNPN and CDR2 SVGIG (reference sequence). This CDR3 is built from 16 residues. The CDR3 DNA follows: TGTGCCTGGAGTCCCCTAGCGGGAGGGCCCTACAATGAGCAGTTCTTC. This codes for CAWSPLAGGPYNEQFF.